Listed below are T cell receptor beta chains from one sample, sequenced in a study of blood T cell repertoires in COVID-19. Data came from immunoSEQ multiplex PCR; TCRdb stores just in-frame clones and leaves some out. The sample lists 25,000 to 35,000 clones; roughly 82% were seen once. Sequencing was performed on peripheral blood. The receptors were sampled from a human donor in a cohort sampled during active COVID-19. Both conserved end residues are part of each CDR3. Fields, in order: CDR3 DNA, CDR3 protein, V gene, clone size, J gene, D gene. D genes are given only for firm matches. Clone size is given for some rows only: seen once, a few or many times, or a class if the clone is expanded.

cdr3_nt: TGTGCCAGCAGCCAATATGGACAGGGACGTAATTCACCCCTCCACTTT
cdr3_aa: CASSQYGQGRNSPLHF
v_call: TRBV5-4
clone_size: .
j_call: TRBJ1-6
d_call: TRBD1

cdr3_nt: TGTGCCAGCAGCGGGGCGGCTAGCGGGGGCACTAGGGACGAGCAGTACTTC
cdr3_aa: CASSGAASGGTRDEQYF
v_call: TRBV7-9
clone_size: .
j_call: TRBJ2-7
d_call: TRBD2

cdr3_nt: TGTGCCAGTAGTCGGGCGGGGTCCCCTAATGAAAAACTGTTTTTT
cdr3_aa: CASSRAGSPNEKLFF
v_call: TRBV19
clone_size: once
j_call: TRBJ1-4
d_call: .

cdr3_nt: TGTGCCAGCAGCTTAGGGCAGGGGCCGGGTGAAGCTTTCTTT
cdr3_aa: CASSLGQGPGEAFF
v_call: TRBV11-1
clone_size: .
j_call: TRBJ1-1
d_call: .

cdr3_nt: TGTGCCACCAGTGAAGGGGATTACGAGCAGTACTTC
cdr3_aa: CATSEGDYEQYF
v_call: TRBV24-1
clone_size: .
j_call: TRBJ2-7
d_call: .

cdr3_nt: TGTGCCAGTAGTATAAGGGGGACCTACAATGAGCAGTTCTTC
cdr3_aa: CASSIRGTYNEQFF
v_call: TRBV19
clone_size: .
j_call: TRBJ2-1
d_call: .

cdr3_nt: TGTGCCAGCAGCGCAACTAGCGGCTCGCACACAGATACGCAGTATTTT
cdr3_aa: CASSATSGSHTDTQYF
v_call: TRBV5-6
clone_size: once
j_call: TRBJ2-3
d_call: TRBD2

cdr3_nt: TGTGCCAGTAGACTCCAACAGGGGAACTCCTACGAGCAGTACTTC
cdr3_aa: CASRLQQGNSYEQYF
v_call: TRBV19
clone_size: .
j_call: TRBJ2-7
d_call: TRBD1

cdr3_nt: TGTGCCAGCAGCCCGACAGGGGTAGGCTACACCTTC
cdr3_aa: CASSPTGVGYTF
v_call: TRBV7-9
clone_size: .
j_call: TRBJ1-2
d_call: TRBD1

cdr3_nt: TGTGCCAGCAGCTTCGGGAATGCGGAGACCCAGTACTTC
cdr3_aa: CASSFGNAETQYF
v_call: TRBV7-3
clone_size: .
j_call: TRBJ2-5
d_call: .

cdr3_nt: TGTGCCAGCAGCCATGCCGACAGGGGACATTCACCCCTCCACTTT
cdr3_aa: CASSHADRGHSPLHF
v_call: TRBV3-1/TRBV3-2
clone_size: .
j_call: TRBJ1-6
d_call: TRBD1

cdr3_nt: TGCGCCAGCAGCCAAGAGGGGCGCAGCACAGATACGCAGTATTTT
cdr3_aa: CASSQEGRSTDTQYF
v_call: TRBV4-1
clone_size: .
j_call: TRBJ2-3
d_call: .

cdr3_nt: TGTGCCAGTAGTATGCCGTCGACAGGGGTGAACACTGAAGCTTTCTTT
cdr3_aa: CASSMPSTGVNTEAFF
v_call: TRBV19
clone_size: .
j_call: TRBJ1-1
d_call: TRBD1

cdr3_nt: TGTGCCAGCAGCCGGGGAGGTAGCTACGAGCAGTACTTC
cdr3_aa: CASSRGGSYEQYF
v_call: TRBV28
clone_size: .
j_call: TRBJ2-7
d_call: .

cdr3_nt: TGTGCCAGCAGCTTAGTGGGGAGCTCCTACGAGCAGTACTTC
cdr3_aa: CASSLVGSSYEQYF
v_call: TRBV7-9
clone_size: .
j_call: TRBJ2-7
d_call: .

cdr3_nt: TGTGCCAGCAGCCCTTGGATAACAGCCTACGAGCAGTACTTC
cdr3_aa: CASSPWITAYEQYF
v_call: TRBV7-9
clone_size: once
j_call: TRBJ2-7
d_call: .

cdr3_nt: TGTGCCAGCATAGAAGCCTGGGGAGGGCTGGAGCCCCAGCATTTT
cdr3_aa: CASIEAWGGLEPQHF
v_call: TRBV9
clone_size: .
j_call: TRBJ1-5
d_call: .

cdr3_nt: TGTGCCAGCAGACACGGAGGGGATAATGAAAAACTGTTTTTT
cdr3_aa: CASRHGGDNEKLFF
v_call: TRBV27
clone_size: .
j_call: TRBJ1-4
d_call: .